These T cell receptor beta chains were read from a single sample in a study of vaccination effects on CD4 cells after COVID-19. Only in-frame clones appear in the TCRdb table, and some are missing; sequencing was by immunoSEQ multiplex PCR. In the table there are about 53,000 clones, roughly 80% of which are singletons. Their cognate antigens are unknown. The sample consisted of CD4+ T cells from PBMCs cultured without peptide, taken before COVID-19 vaccination. These receptors were obtained from a human donor who received a COVID-19 vaccine. Each CDR3 is given with its conserved first and last residue. Each record gives: J gene, V gene, D gene, clone size, CDR3 DNA, CDR3 protein. D genes are given only for firm matches. Clone size, where shown, is once, few, many, or a class for clones that have expanded.

>TRBJ1-5|TRBV19|.|few
TGTGCCAGTAGTACACAGGGTAGTAGCAATCAGCCCCAGCATTTT
CASSTQGSSNQPQHF
>TRBJ2-2|TRBV7-9|TRBD2|once
TGTGCCAGCAGTAAAACTAGCGGGGTGAACGGGGAGCTGTTTTTT
CASSKTSGVNGELFF
>TRBJ1-4|TRBV6-1|.|few
TGTGCCAGCAGTGACGACGGGATATGGGAAAAACTGTTTTTT
CASSDDGIWEKLFF
>TRBJ2-5|TRBV7-2|TRBD2|.
TGTGCCAGCAGCTTACTCATGGGCGGGGGATCGGAGACCCAGTACTTC
CASSLLMGGGSETQYF
>TRBJ1-2|TRBV6-6|TRBD1|.
TGTGCCAGCAGCCGCAGGGGGGGCTACACCTTC
CASSRRGGYTF
>TRBJ1-6|TRBV5-4|.|once
TGTGCCAGCGGGGGGGTGGGTTCACCCCTCCACTTT
CASGGVGSPLHF
>TRBJ1-4|TRBV6-5|.|.
TGTGCCAGCAGTTACTCCCCCCCCGCAACTAATGAAAAACTGTTTTTT
CASSYSPPATNEKLFF
>TRBJ2-5|TRBV7-9|.|.
TGTGCCAGCAGCTCCCCTGCGACTTACCAAGAGACCCAGTACTTC
CASSSPATYQETQYF
>TRBJ2-5|TRBV19|.|.
TGTGCCAGTAGTATGGATGGGGAGACCCAGTACTTC
CASSMDGETQYF
>TRBJ1-3|TRBV2|TRBD1|.
TGTGCCAGCAGTCGGGTTGACAGGGCTGGAAACACCATATATTTT
CASSRVDRAGNTIYF
>TRBJ2-5|TRBV25-1|.|once
TGTGCCAGCAGGTTGGCAGGGAGTGAGGAAGAGACCCAGTACTTC
CASRLAGSEEETQYF
>TRBJ1-2|TRBV5-6|.|.
TGTGCCAGCAGCTTGGCCGTTTACTTGAGTGGGGGCGGTGGCTACACCTTC
CASSLAVYLSGGGGYTF
>TRBJ2-3|TRBV21-1|.|.
TGTGCCAGCAGCAAAAGGAGTTATCAGGGGGATCCCGATACGCAGTATTTT
CASSKRSYQGDPDTQYF
>TRBJ1-1|TRBV4-1|.|few
TGCGCCAGCAGCCAGGGCATCGACAGGAACACTGAAGCTTTCTTT
CASSQGIDRNTEAFF
>TRBJ2-1|TRBV19|TRBD1|.
TGTGCCAGTAGTAGGGGACAGGCCGGCTCGGGCAATGAGCAGTTCTTC
CASSRGQAGSGNEQFF
>TRBJ1-2|TRBV6-5|TRBD1|.
TGTGCCAGCAGCGTGACAGGGCAAGGCTACACCTTC
CASSVTGQGYTF
>TRBJ2-4|TRBV28|TRBD2|.
TGTGCCAGCAGTTTATCGGCTAGCGGGGGCAACATTCAGTACTTC
CASSLSASGGNIQYF
>TRBJ2-5|TRBV7-2|.|.
TGTGCCAGCAGTCTCGGCCGGGGGGAGACCCAGTACTTC
CASSLGRGETQYF
>TRBJ2-5|TRBV7-3|.|.
TGTGCCAGCAGCTTAACAGGGGCGAGGGAGACCCAGTACTTC
CASSLTGARETQYF
>TRBJ1-2|TRBV14|.|.
TGTGCCAGCAGCCAAGAATTCCAGGCGGCGGGCTACACCTTC
CASSQEFQAAGYTF
>TRBJ1-1|TRBV7-8|.|.
TGTGCCAGCAGCCGATGGGCAGCCGGACAGCCGAACACTGAAGCTTTCTTT
CASSRWAAGQPNTEAFF